This T cell receptor (beta chain) was profiled in a study of cytomegalovirus exposure and HLA in healthy donors. Overall study results and limits: Presence/absence analyses assumed roughly uniform sequencing depth across donors, which may not hold. Further analysis, carried out later, found HLA-associated TCR beta chains more clonally expanded than equally common other chains.

As to this clone: The antigen is unknown.

This PCR relied on a set of 60 Vbeta primers and 13 Jbeta primers. The data were produced by immunoSEQ multiplex PCR, yet TCRdb's version contains in-frame clones alone and is incomplete. The sample shows about 130,000 clones, about 68% of them seen only once. CDR1 SGDLS and CDR2 YYNGEE come from the germline V gene. This CDR3 spans 13 amino acids. J lost 8 bases, V lost 7 bases, and 9 bases had no gene match. This chain links TRBV9 with TRBJ1-2; the match to TRBD1 covers 9 bases. The sequenced sample was PBMCs. The clonotype was recovered from a man aged 35-49 years in good health and CMV-seropositive. The CDR3 here is CASARVQGAGYTF. CDR3 bases: TGTGCCAGCGCTAGGGTACAGGGGGCCGGCTACACCTTC. The full variable domain, its missing parts supplied by reference TRBV9 and TRBJ1-2, is DSGVTQTPKHLITATGQRVTLRCSPRSGDLSVYWYQQSLDQGLQFLIQYYNGEERAKGNILERFSAQQFPDLHSELNLSSLELGDSALYFCASARVQGAGYTFGSGTRLTVV.